This T cell receptor beta chain originates from a study of T-cell reconstitution after alpha-beta-depleted transplantation in children. Molecular barcoding with unique molecular identifiers was used for the TCRbeta library. TCRdb reprocessed the PCR reads via MiXCR and lists one record per CDR3 protein. This repertoire shows 500,000 to 600,000 distinct CDR3 sequences, 25% to 30% found once; its top ten account for around a third. The CDR3 has 13 residues. V lost 9 bases and J lost 5, with 13 bases in between. Germline values: CDR1 MNHEY, CDR2 SMNVEV (reference sequence). This receptor was taken from a boy under two years old with Wiskott-Aldrich syndrome, due to receive a stem cell transplant. Sequenced here: PBMCs, sampled before TCRalphabeta/CD19-depleted stem cell transplant. The rearrangement joins TRBV27 to TRBJ1-4; D possibly corresponds to TRBD1 (6 bases). The CDR3 DNA sequence: TGTGCCAGTTCGGGGGGGGGCAATGAAAAACTGTTTTTT. Its translation: CASSGGGNEKLFF.